This T cell receptor beta chain was documented in a study of cytomegalovirus exposure and HLA in healthy donors. Findings of the study overall: As was reported, the classifier diagnosed cytomegalovirus status with high specificity and sensitivity. The dataset shows that most TCR sequences were rare, while some public TCRs occurred in many donors. Researchers counted some 150 TCR beta chains as cytomegalovirus-associated.

Primers: 60 Vbeta forward and 13 Jbeta reverse. Original methodology: A later analysis tallied some 84 million unique TCR beta chains, around 11 million of them shared. Clones were sequenced by immunoSEQ multiplex PCR, and TCRdb holds only the in-frame ones, with some missing. V and J calls and clone size follow that table, whereas D and trimming were derived from the DNA. The listing contains around 77,000 clones. Concerning this clone: Its antigen remains unidentified.

Between the trimmed V and J ends, which lost 3 bases and 1 base, there was a span of 12 bases. The CDR3 is 16 amino acids. Germline V lookup: CDR1 KGHSH, CDR2 LQKENI. Specimen: PBMCs. The genes are TRBV18 and TRBJ1-4, with unresolved D. This clonotype was obtained from a man between 45 and 60 years old in good health and CMV-seropositive. The CDR3 nucleotides are TGTGCCAGCTCACCCGAGGGCCGGGGAACTAATGAAAAACTGTTTTTT. Amino acids: CASSPEGRGTNEKLFF.